This T cell receptor beta chain was identified during a study of blood T cell repertoires in COVID-19. Study at large: Samples taken during acute and convalescent COVID-19 were collected in the United States, Italy and Spain. T cells, B-cell-depleted T cells, or PBMCs supplied cDNA or gDNA.

TCRdb's copy holds only in-frame clones and misses some; the assay was immunoSEQ multiplex PCR. The sample gives approximately 210,000 clones, approximately 90% of which show up once; 0.65% to 0.85% is in the top ten. After removal of 5 bases from V and 5 bases from J, the junction contained 10 bases not matched to a gene. The CDR3 extends over 15 amino acids. Germline V gene lookup returns CDR1 MNHEY and CDR2 SMNVEV (reference sequence). Sequences were obtained from peripheral blood. The source is a middle-aged man with acute or convalescent COVID-19. The chain carries TRBV27 and TRBJ2-7, with TRBD1 matching over 9 bases. The CDR3 bases are TGTGCCAGCAGTACCACCGGGACAGGGTTCAACGAGCAGTACTTC. It specifies CASSTTGTGFNEQYF.